The entry below gives a single T cell receptor beta chain sequence along with its context. The data derive from a study of blood T cell repertoires in COVID-19. Study details: Material from acute and convalescent COVID-19 was sourced from the United States, Italy and Spain. T cells, B-cell-depleted T cells, or PBMCs provided the cDNA or gDNA that served as material.

Original analysis: Researchers report that nucleated cell counts were estimated from reference gene primer amplification. The protocol was immunoSEQ multiplex PCR, while the TCRdb copy is restricted to in-frame clones and leaves out a portion. That table gives V, J and clone size, and the DNA gave D and trimming. The repertoire holds about 39,000 clones, with about 86% as singletons. CDR3 length: 8 residues. The V gene's germline CDR1 is LNHDA and CDR2 SQIVND (reference sequence). The sample comprised peripheral blood. The V call is TRBV19, the J call TRBJ1-1; D is ambiguous. This TCR was recovered from a man between 65 and 85 years old with acute or convalescent COVID-19. CDR3 bases: TGTGCGGGTTCGCGGGCTTTCTTT. Its protein is CAGSRAFF.